These T cell receptor beta chains were read from a single sample in a study of T cell repertoires in cytomegalovirus infection. TCRdb reanalysed the reads using MiXCR and keeps one entry per CDR3 protein. The sample has 450,000 to 600,000 distinct CDR3 sequences; around 11% are singletons. The sequenced sample consisted of PBMCs. These receptor sequences come from a human donor in good health (CMV status not recorded). Some clones in this sample may be carry-over from other donors' samples. CDR3s include the opening cysteine and the closing phenylalanine or tryptophan. The order of the fields is J gene, V gene, CDR3 protein.

>TRBJ2-7|TRBV11-2
CASSPLGRVGPYEQYF
>TRBJ1-1|TRBV25-1
CASSEFGGPNTEAFF
>TRBJ2-7|TRBV13
CASSPTSIRYEQYF
>TRBJ2-7|TRBV4-1
CASSPLMVASRYEQYF
>TRBJ1-1|TRBV3-1
CASSQGGGLEAFF
>TRBJ1-5|TRBV12-3/TRBV12-4
CASSLAEQINQPQHF
>TRBJ1-2|TRBV29-1
CSVGQGRDGYTF
>TRBJ2-3|TRBV20-1
CSALAPGADTQYF
>TRBJ2-7|TRBV12-3/TRBV12-4
CASRSGWEGDEQYF
>TRBJ1-6|TRBV28
CASKGRSYNSPLHF
>TRBJ1-2|TRBV7-9
CASSLALQGANGYTF
>TRBJ2-3|TRBV11-1
CASSLSLLAGEPDTQYF
>TRBJ2-7|TRBV7-9
CASSNRPWGRRVYDEQYF
>TRBJ1-5|TRBV20-1
CSADTGSGNQPQHF
>TRBJ1-1|TRBV20-1
CSARAGGVNTEAFF
>TRBJ1-1|TRBV19
CASSLKRQGLTEAFF
>TRBJ1-2|TRBV5-1
CASSPRTGQANYGYTF
>TRBJ2-7|TRBV7-2
CASRYGRLEQYF
>TRBJ2-2|TRBV5-6
CASSLVAVNTGELFF
>TRBJ2-7|TRBV5-6
CASSLLVTGGYEQYF
>TRBJ2-1|TRBV20-1
CSARGLVSPEVGEQFF
>TRBJ2-7|TRBV5-6
CASRDDRDEQYF
>TRBJ1-1|TRBV7-9
CASSFSGTEAFF
>TRBJ1-5|TRBV2
CASRMDGGGQPQHF
>TRBJ2-3|TRBV10-3
CAISESGLGHTDTQYF
>TRBJ2-5|TRBV2
CASSGRAASGAPRTQYF
>TRBJ1-3|TRBV7-2
CASSSLTGGRNTIYF
>TRBJ1-1|TRBV5-6
CASSLSGWIGLNTEAFF
>TRBJ1-1|TRBV13
CASSSRQVEAFF
>TRBJ1-2|TRBV19
CASSSRHATNYGYTF
>TRBJ2-3|TRBV5-4
CASSLEDDSSTQYF